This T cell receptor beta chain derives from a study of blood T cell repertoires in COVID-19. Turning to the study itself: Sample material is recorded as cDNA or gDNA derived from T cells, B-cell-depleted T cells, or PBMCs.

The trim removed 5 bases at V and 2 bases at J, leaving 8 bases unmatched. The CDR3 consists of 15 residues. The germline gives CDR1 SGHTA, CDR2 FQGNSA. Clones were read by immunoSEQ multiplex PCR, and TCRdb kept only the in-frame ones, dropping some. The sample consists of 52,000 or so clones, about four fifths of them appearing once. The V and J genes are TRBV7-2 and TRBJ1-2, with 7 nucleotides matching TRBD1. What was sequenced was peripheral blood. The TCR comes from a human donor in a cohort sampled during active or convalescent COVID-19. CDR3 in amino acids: CASSPRTGQNYGYTF. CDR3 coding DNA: TGTGCCAGCAGCCCCCGGACAGGTCAGAACTATGGCTACACCTTC.